This entry concerns a single TCR beta chain. The antigen remains unidentified. Findings and caveats of the study: The TCR gene usage of tumor memory CD4+ T cells clustered together with blood and lymph node memory CD4+ cells and with lymph node naive CD4+ cells.

Full-length variable regions came from constant-region reverse primers plus semi-nested Nested Universal Primer A PCR. TCRdb re-called the 5' RACE reads through MiXCR, storing one row per CDR3 protein. The data show about 5,800 distinct CDR3 sequences, with 31% seen just once and about 7.3% held by the top ten. This CDR3 contains 16 residues. V lost 0 bases and J lost 11; bases outside the gene matches: 10. CDR1 is LGHNA and CDR2 is YSLEER in the germline V gene. The sequence came from a female donor with breast cancer. Sequencing used memory CD4+ T cells sorted from a lymph node. Subset given: memory CD4+ T cells, CD4+CD45RO+CD25-. The V and J genes are TRBV4-3 and TRBJ1-6, with TRBD1 identical over 7 bases. The CDR3 reads CASSQDYDRAEAPLHF. The CDR3 DNA is TGCGCCAGCAGCCAAGATTATGACAGGGCGGAGGCACCCCTCCACTTT.